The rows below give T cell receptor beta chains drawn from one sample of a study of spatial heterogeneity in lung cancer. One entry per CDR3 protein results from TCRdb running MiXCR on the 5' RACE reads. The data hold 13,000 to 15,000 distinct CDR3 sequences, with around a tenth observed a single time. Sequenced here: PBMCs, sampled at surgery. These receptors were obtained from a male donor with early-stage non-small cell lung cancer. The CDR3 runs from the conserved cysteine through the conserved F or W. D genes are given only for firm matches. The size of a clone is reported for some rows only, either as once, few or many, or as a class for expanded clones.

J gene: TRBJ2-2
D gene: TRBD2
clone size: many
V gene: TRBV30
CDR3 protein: CARGGAGADTGELFF
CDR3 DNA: TGTGCCCGAGGGGGAGCGGGAGCGGACACCGGGGAGCTGTTTTTT

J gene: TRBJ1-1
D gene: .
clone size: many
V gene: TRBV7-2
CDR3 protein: CASSYLRGMNTEAFF
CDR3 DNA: TGTGCCAGCAGCTATCTCAGGGGCATGAACACTGAAGCTTTCTTT

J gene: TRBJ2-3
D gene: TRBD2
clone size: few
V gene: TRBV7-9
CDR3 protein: CATTSATDTQYF
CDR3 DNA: TGTGCCACCACTAGCGCCACAGATACGCAGTATTTT

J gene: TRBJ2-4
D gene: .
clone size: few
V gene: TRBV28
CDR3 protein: CASSFSTGKGGNIQYF
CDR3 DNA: TGTGCCAGCAGTTTTAGCACCGGGAAGGGGGGAAACATTCAGTACTTC

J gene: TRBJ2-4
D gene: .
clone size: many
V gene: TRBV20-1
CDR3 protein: CSAHRDSATFGAKNIQYF
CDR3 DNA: TGCAGTGCTCACAGGGACTCCGCGACCTTCGGAGCCAAAAACATTCAGTACTTC

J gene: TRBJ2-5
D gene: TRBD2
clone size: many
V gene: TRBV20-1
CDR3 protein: CSAPPSGGLLETQYF
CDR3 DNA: TGCAGTGCTCCTCCTTCGGGAGGACTATTAGAGACCCAGTACTTC

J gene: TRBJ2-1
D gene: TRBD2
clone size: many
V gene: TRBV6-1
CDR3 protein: CASSERRSGSKDEQFF
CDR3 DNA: TGTGCCAGCAGTGAGCGTCGTAGCGGGAGTAAAGATGAGCAGTTCTTC

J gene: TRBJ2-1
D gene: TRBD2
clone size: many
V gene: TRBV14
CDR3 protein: CASSLAGTSTLVQFF
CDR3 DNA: TGTGCCAGCAGCCTCGCCGGGACTAGCACCCTGGTGCAGTTCTTC

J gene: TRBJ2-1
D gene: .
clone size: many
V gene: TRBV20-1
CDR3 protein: CSASESSSYNEQFF
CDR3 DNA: TGCAGTGCTAGCGAGTCGTCCTCCTACAATGAGCAGTTCTTC

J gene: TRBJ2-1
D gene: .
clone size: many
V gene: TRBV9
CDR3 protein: CASGAYNEQFF
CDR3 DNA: TGTGCCAGCGGGGCATACAATGAGCAGTTCTTC

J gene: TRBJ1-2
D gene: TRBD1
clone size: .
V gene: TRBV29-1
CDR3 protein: CSVSTGVRSGYTF
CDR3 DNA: TGCAGCGTCTCTACAGGGGTGAGAAGTGGCTACACCTTC

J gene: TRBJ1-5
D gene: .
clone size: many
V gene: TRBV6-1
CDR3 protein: CASSETRGQPQHF
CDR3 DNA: TGTGCCAGCAGTGAGACCAGGGGACAGCCCCAGCATTTT

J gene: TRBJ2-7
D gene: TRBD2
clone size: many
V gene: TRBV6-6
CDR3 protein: CASSGWGSGNEAYEQYF
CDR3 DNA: TGTGCCAGCAGTGGATGGGGTAGCGGGAATGAGGCGTACGAGCAGTACTTC

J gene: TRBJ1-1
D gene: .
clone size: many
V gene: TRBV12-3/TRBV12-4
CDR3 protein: CASSPRAERGNTEAFF
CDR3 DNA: TGTGCCAGCAGCCCCCGTGCCGAAAGGGGGAACACTGAAGCTTTCTTT

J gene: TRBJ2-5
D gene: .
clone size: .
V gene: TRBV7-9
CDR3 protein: CASSQCVKETQYF
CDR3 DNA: TGCGCCAGCAGCCAGTGCGTTAAAGAGACCCAGTACTTC

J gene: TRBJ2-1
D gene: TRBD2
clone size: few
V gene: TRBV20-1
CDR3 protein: CSARAVSGGLVDEQFF
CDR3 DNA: TGCAGTGCTAGAGCTGTTAGCGGGGGGTTGGTCGATGAGCAGTTCTTC

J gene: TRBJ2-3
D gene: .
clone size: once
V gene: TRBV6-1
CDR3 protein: CASKFTDTQYF
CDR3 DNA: TGTGCCAGCAAGTTCACAGATACGCAGTATTTT

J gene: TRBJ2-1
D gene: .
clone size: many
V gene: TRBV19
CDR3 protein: CASSMGGGAHRDEQFF
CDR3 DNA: TGTGCCAGTAGTATGGGGGGCGGGGCCCATCGGGATGAGCAGTTCTTC

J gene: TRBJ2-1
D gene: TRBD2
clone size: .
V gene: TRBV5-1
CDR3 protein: CASSPGTSGHSYNEQFF
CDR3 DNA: TGCGCCAGCAGCCCTGGGACTAGCGGGCATTCCTACAATGAGCAGTTCTTC

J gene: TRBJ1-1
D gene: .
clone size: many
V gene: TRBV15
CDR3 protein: CATNPWGFNTEAFF
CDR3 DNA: TGTGCCACCAACCCCTGGGGTTTTAACACTGAAGCTTTCTTT

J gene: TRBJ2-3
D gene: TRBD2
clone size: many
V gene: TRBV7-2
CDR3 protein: CASSRSGRRTDTQYF
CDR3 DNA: TGTGCCAGCAGCCGGAGCGGGAGGCGCACAGATACGCAGTATTTT

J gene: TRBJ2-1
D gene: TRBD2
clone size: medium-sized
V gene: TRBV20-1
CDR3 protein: CSASHTSGSLDEQFF
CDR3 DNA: TGCAGTGCTTCCCATACTAGCGGGAGTCTCGATGAGCAGTTCTTC

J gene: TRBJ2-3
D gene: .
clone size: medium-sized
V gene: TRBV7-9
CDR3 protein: CASSPGRQLEPQYF
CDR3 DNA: TGTGCCAGCAGCCCAGGGCGTCAGCTCGAGCCGCAGTATTTT

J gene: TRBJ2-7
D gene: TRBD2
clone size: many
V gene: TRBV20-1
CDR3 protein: CSATAGLAGIRPDYEQYF
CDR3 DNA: TGCAGTGCTACGGCGGGACTAGCGGGAATCCGGCCCGATTACGAGCAGTACTTC

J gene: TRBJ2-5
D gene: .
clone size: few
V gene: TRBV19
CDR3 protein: CASSGGAETQYF
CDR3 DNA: TGTGCCAGTAGTGGAGGGGCCGAGACCCAGTACTTC

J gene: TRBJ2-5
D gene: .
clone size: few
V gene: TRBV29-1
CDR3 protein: CSLTRGGETQYF
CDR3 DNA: TGCAGCCTAACCCGGGGTGGAGAGACCCAGTACTTC

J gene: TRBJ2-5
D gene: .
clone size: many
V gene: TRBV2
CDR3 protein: CASSAQTIQETQYF
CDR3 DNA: TGTGCCAGCAGTGCCCAGACTATTCAAGAGACCCAGTACTTC

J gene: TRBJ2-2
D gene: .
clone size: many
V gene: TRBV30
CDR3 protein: CAWSERGTGELFF
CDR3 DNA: TGTGCCTGGAGTGAGAGGGGCACCGGGGAGCTGTTTTTT

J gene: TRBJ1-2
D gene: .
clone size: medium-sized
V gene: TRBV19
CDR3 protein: CASSIRTQAVYTF
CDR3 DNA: TGTGCCAGTAGTATACGGACACAGGCGGTGTACACCTTC

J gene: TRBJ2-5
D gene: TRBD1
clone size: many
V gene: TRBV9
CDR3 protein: CASSVDPGQGVQETQYF
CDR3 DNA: TGTGCCAGCAGCGTAGACCCGGGACAGGGGGTCCAAGAGACCCAGTACTTC

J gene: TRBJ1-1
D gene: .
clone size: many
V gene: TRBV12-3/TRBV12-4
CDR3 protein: CASSSNGQSQEAFF
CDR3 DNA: TGTGCCAGCAGCTCAAACGGACAGTCACAAGAAGCTTTCTTT

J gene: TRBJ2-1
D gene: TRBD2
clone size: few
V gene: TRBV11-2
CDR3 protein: CASSLDLAGGYNEQFF
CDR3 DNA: TGTGCCAGCAGCTTAGACTTAGCGGGAGGGTACAATGAGCAGTTCTTC